This entry describes one T cell receptor (beta chain). Other DNA variants within this sample encode the same CDR3. The sample comes from a study of blood T cell repertoires in COVID-19. Overall study context: Sites across the United States, Italy and Spain contributed samples from acute and convalescent COVID-19.

Sequencing was performed with immunoSEQ multiplex PCR; in TCRdb, only in-frame clones are kept and a portion is missing. The sample has tens of thousands of clones, 65% to 90% seen once; the top ten hold about 1.1%. With V trimmed by 2 bases and J by 7 bases, 5 bases remained unmatched. Germline CDR1 and CDR2: WSHSY and SAAADI. The CDR3 loop spans 15 amino acids. The V call is TRBV10-2, the J call TRBJ1-4; 9 bases align to TRBD1. The specimen sequenced was peripheral blood. The sequence was collected from a man between 40 and 49 years old with acute or convalescent COVID-19. Here the CDR3 reads CASSEPGQGGEKLFF. CDR3 nucleotides: TGCGCCAGCAGTGAGCCGGGACAGGGCGGTGAAAAACTGTTTTTT.